Following are 24 T cell receptor beta chains from one sample sequenced in a study of blood T cell repertoires in COVID-19. Produced via immunoSEQ multiplex PCR; TCRdb's table is partial and in-frame only. The sample consists of roughly 320,000 clones, roughly 85% of them appearing once. The specimen sequenced was peripheral blood. Receptors were obtained from a human donor in a cohort sampled during active COVID-19.

V and J are TRBV7-2 and TRBJ1-1; 8 bases agree with TRBD1. Germline V gene lookup returns CDR1 SGHTA and CDR2 FQGNSA. The length of the CDR3 is 15 residues. Trimming at V came to 7 bases and at J to 4 bases, leaving 11 bases not matched to a gene. The CDR3 sequence is CASKGWVGTGTEAFF. As DNA, the CDR3 is TGTGCCAGCAAGGGGTGGGTCGGGACAGGCACTGAAGCTTTCTTT.

Comments on this clone: Since a far larger clone is one base different, this is likely a read error. The DNA of the CDR3 is TGTGCCAGCAGCCCAGACACCGGGGAGCTGTTTTTT. Translation gives CASSPDTGELFF. J is TRBJ2-2 and V is TRBV7-6; D remains ambiguous. V lost 5 bases to trimming and J lost 3 bases, with 4 bases between them. The CDR3 runs 12 residues. Germline CDR1 SGHVS, CDR2 FNYEAQ.

J is TRBJ1-1 and V is TRBV27, with a weak D call TRBD1 (6 bases). The CDR3 is made up of 14 amino acids. Germline assignment: CDR1 MNHEY and CDR2 SMNVEV (reference sequence). The ends were cut back, 6 bases at V and 3 bases at J, with 14 bases in the middle. As DNA, the CDR3 is TGTGCCAGCAGCCTAAAGACAGGTTACACTGAAGCTTTCTTT. This gives the protein CASSLKTGYTEAFF.

The chain links TRBV7-9 to TRBJ1-1, with TRBD1 as a possible D gene (5 bases). The germline V and J ends were trimmed by 5 bases and 6 bases, with 16 bases remaining between them. CDR1 is SEHNR and CDR2 is FQNEAQ in the germline V gene (reference sequence). The CDR3 is 14 amino acids. The chain's CDR3 is CASSAQSGLAEAFF. The CDR3 DNA reads as TGTGCCAGCAGCGCCCAATCAGGGTTGGCTGAAGCTTTCTTT.

The chain joins TRBV18 to TRBJ2-4, with D tentatively TRBD2 (6 bases). This CDR3 has 17 amino acids. Germline V gene lookup returns CDR1 KGHSH and CDR2 LQKENI. V lost 1 base, J lost 1 base, and 14 bases lay in between. CDR3 coding DNA: TGTGCCAGCTCACCACGGGCGGGGAAGGGGGCCAAAAACATTCAGTACTTC. It specifies CASSPRAGKGAKNIQYF.

The chain carries TRBV14 and TRBJ1-2, with a possible D match to TRBD1 (5 bases). V was shortened by 5 bases and J by 3 bases, with 10 bases between the two germline ends. The germline CDR1 and CDR2 sequences are SGHDN and FVKESK. This CDR3 spans 13 amino acids. This CDR3 reads CASSVDKYYGYTF. In DNA, the CDR3 is TGTGCCAGCAGCGTGGACAAATACTATGGCTACACCTTC.

This clone has a single count. J is TRBJ2-7 and V is TRBV27; D may be TRBD1 (6 bases). V lost 4 bases to trimming and J lost 3 bases, with 10 bases between them. The CDR3 is 13 amino acids. In germline, CDR1 is MNHEY, CDR2 SMNVEV (reference sequence). In nucleotides, the CDR3 is TGTGCCAGCAGTTGGTACAGGGACTACGAGCAGTACTTC. It yields the protein CASSWYRDYEQYF.

The gene calls are TRBV6-1 and TRBJ1-5; 7 bases align to TRBD1. Germline V lookup: CDR1 MNHNS, CDR2 SASEGT. CDR3 length: 19 amino acids. After removal of 2 bases from V and 2 bases from J, the junction contained 15 bases not matched to a gene. The CDR3 coding sequence is TGTGCCAGCAGTGAAAGGGGGCGATTTCCAGGGGTGGGCAATCAGCCCCAGCATTTT. Translated: CASSERGRFPGVGNQPQHF.

The CDR3 region has the DNA TGTGCCAGCAGCTTGGCCGCAGGGAAAGCCTACGAGCAGTACTTC. Amino acid sequence: CASSLAAGKAYEQYF. V gene TRBV5-4 combines with J gene TRBJ2-7; tentative D call: TRBD1 (5 bases). This CDR3 spans 15 amino acids. Germline CDR1 SGHNT, CDR2 YYREEE (reference sequence). V gave up 0 bases and J gave up 2 bases, with 12 bases separating them.

Only a few counts were recorded for this clone. The chain combines TRBV7-9 with TRBJ1-6; 7 bases line up with TRBD1. This CDR3 has 14 residues. J lost 4 bases, V lost 5 bases, and 2 bases had no gene match. CDR1 SEHNR and CDR2 FQNEAQ come from the germline V gene (reference sequence). CDR3 region: CASSRQGYNSPLHF. CDR3 in DNA: TGTGCCAGCAGCCGACAGGGATATAATTCACCCCTCCACTTT.

V is TRBV24-1 and J is TRBJ1-5; 9 bases are a match to TRBD1. CDR3 length: 15 amino acids. V gave up 3 bases and J gave up 9 bases; unmatched junction bases: 8. CDR1 and CDR2 (germline): KGHDR, SFDVKD. The CDR3: CATSDASGTGRPQHF. The CDR3, as DNA: TGTGCCACCAGTGATGCCTCCGGGACAGGGAGGCCCCAGCATTTT.

V is TRBV7-9 and J is TRBJ2-1, with D possibly being TRBD2 (6 bases). With 5 bases removed from V and 13 bases from J, the gap between germline ends came to 15 bases. The CDR3 sequence is 12 residues long. Germline V gene data show CDR1 as SEHNR and CDR2 as FQNEAQ (reference sequence). The CDR3 protein is CASSDQGTLQFF. The CDR3 nucleotides read TGTGCCAGCAGCGATCAAGGGACTTTACAGTTCTTC.

This clone was recorded many times. V gene TRBV9 combines with J gene TRBJ1-6; 7 bases map to TRBD1. CDR1 and CDR2 from the germline V gene are SGDLS and YYNGEE. The CDR3 runs to 15 residues. V shed 1 base and J 7 bases; nucleotides not matched to a gene: 5. The CDR3 protein is CASSVSEQGNSPLHF. DNA for the CDR3: TGTGCCAGCAGCGTATCGGAACAGGGGAATTCACCCCTCCACTTT. The variable domain in full, with the rest retrieved from reference TRBV9 and TRBJ1-6, is DSGVTQTPKHLITATGQRVTLRCSPRSGDLSVYWYQQSLDQGLQFLIQYYNGEERAKGNILERFSAQQFPDLHSELNLSSLELGDSALYFCASSVSEQGNSPLHFGNGTRLTVT.

This chain uses TRBV4-2 with TRBJ2-7; TRBD2 matches at 10 bases. This CDR3 comprises 15 residues. Germline CDR1 is LGHNA and CDR2 is YNFKEQ. With 4 bases clipped from V and 2 bases from J, the junction kept 5 bases outside the gene matches. The CDR3 nucleotides read TGTGCCAGCAGCCCCACTAGCGGGGACACCTACGAGCAGTACTTC. This gives the protein CASSPTSGDTYEQYF.

The V and J genes are TRBV13 and TRBJ1-2, with a tentative D call TRBD1 (5 bases). The CDR3 covers 11 residues. V was clipped by 8 bases and J by 7 bases, with 11 bases between them. Germline V gene sequence: CDR1 PRHDT, CDR2 FYEKMQ (reference sequence). CDR3 nucleotide sequence: TGTGCCAGCGGGTCAGGGTCTGGCTACACCTTC. Its protein product is CASGSGSGYTF.

The V call is TRBV27, the J call TRBJ1-2; TRBD1 is a possible D gene (5 bases). Trimming shortened V by 2 bases and J by 4 bases, and 8 bases separated the two germline ends. The CDR3 extends over 13 amino acids. Germline assignment: CDR1 MNHEY and CDR2 SMNVEV (reference sequence). CDR3 bases: TGTGCCAGCAGTTTAGACAGCCGCTATGGCTACACCTTC. Amino acids: CASSLDSRYGYTF.

The V gene is TRBV3-1 (or the pseudogene TRBV3-2), the J gene TRBJ2-1; D gene uncertain. The CDR3 length is 12 residues. Germline CDR1 and CDR2: LGHDT and YNNKEL (reference sequence). The V gene lost 4 bases and the J gene lost 14 bases, with 15 bases spanning the gap. The CDR3 here is CASSLSWSREFF. DNA of the CDR3: TGTGCCAGCAGCCTTTCGTGGAGTCGGGAGTTCTTC.

The CDR3 loop reads CASSPPGQMNTEAFF. The CDR3 region has the DNA TGTGCCAGCTCACCACCGGGCCAGATGAACACTGAAGCTTTCTTT. V gene TRBV18 combines with J gene TRBJ1-1; no definite D call. Per germline, CDR1 KGHSH and CDR2 LQKENI. CDR3 length: 15 amino acids. The V end was cut by 0 bases, the J end by 0 bases, with 8 bases between.

The chain links TRBV7-9 to TRBJ1-4; D call uncertain. The length of the CDR3 is 14 residues. Trimming left V 3 bases short and J 7 bases short, with 12 bases between. In germline, CDR1 is SEHNR, CDR2 FQNEAQ (reference sequence). The CDR3 protein is CASSFPIAGEKLFF. The CDR3, as DNA: TGTGCCAGCAGCTTCCCCATCGCGGGTGAAAAACTGTTTTTT.

This clone was found many times. The chain combines TRBV4-2 with TRBJ2-7, with unresolved D. Germline V CDR1 and CDR2: LGHNA, YNFKEQ. The CDR3 is made up of 14 amino acids. V lost 0 bases, J lost 3 bases, and 9 bases lay in between. CDR3 bases: TGTGCCAGCAGCCAAGATCGCCAACACTACGAGCAGTACTTC. Residues: CASSQDRQHYEQYF.

CDR3 amino acids: CAISESEKRDVYEQYF. The CDR3 coding sequence is TGTGCCATCAGTGAGTCTGAGAAGCGGGATGTATACGAGCAGTACTTC. The chain links TRBV10-3 to TRBJ2-7; TRBD2 matches at 7 bases. The V and J ends lost 0 bases and 4 bases, in that order; junction bases with no gene match: 9. The CDR3 is 16 amino acids. Per germline, CDR1 ENHRY and CDR2 SYGVKD.

The chain has TRBV24-1 and TRBJ2-2; the D gene is possibly TRBD1 (6 bases). Trimming took 4 bases from V and 6 from J, leaving 23 bases between them. Germline-derived CDR1 and CDR2 are KGHDR and SFDVKD. The CDR3 has 18 amino acids. CDR3: CATSDAGSGARDAGELFF. The CDR3 DNA reads TGTGCCACCAGTGACGCAGGATCAGGGGCCAGGGATGCCGGGGAGCTGTTTTTT.

The chain recombines TRBV11-2 with TRBJ1-1; D perhaps matches TRBD1 (5 bases). The germline V gene encodes CDR1 SGHAT and CDR2 FQNNGV. This CDR3 has 14 amino acids. The V end lost 5 bases, the J end lost 2 bases, and 12 bases lay between the germline ends. CDR3 region: CASSLKGKNTEAFF. CDR3 nucleotide sequence: TGTGCCAGCAGCCTAAAGGGGAAAAACACTGAAGCTTTCTTT.

The chain combines TRBV3-1 (or the pseudogene TRBV3-2) with TRBJ1-5, with D perhaps TRBD1 (6 bases). The CDR3 spans 12 residues. The V gene's germline CDR1 is LGHDT and CDR2 YNNKEL (reference sequence). The V end was cut by 5 bases, the J end by 7 bases, with 9 bases between. The CDR3 coding sequence is TGTGCCAGCAGCAACAGGGACCAGCCCCAGCATTTT. It is translated as CASSNRDQPQHF.